This TCR beta chain derives from a study of cytomegalovirus exposure and HLA in healthy donors. Study outcomes and limitations: It was about 150 TCR beta chains that were listed as cytomegalovirus-associated. An analysis done earlier found most TCR beta V segments productive about 90% or about 30% of the time. Common viral pathogens seemed, in a later analysis, to connect with several of the most significant clusters.

With respect to this clone: What it binds is unknown.

Vbeta (60) and Jbeta (13) primers were used in the PCR. The table came from immunoSEQ multiplex PCR; TCRdb's copy has only in-frame clones and leaves some out. The sample carries over 150,000 clones, 70% to 85% recorded once. The V and J ends lost 0 bases and 7 bases respectively, with 16 bases between them. The germline gives CDR1 LGHNA, CDR2 YNFKEQ. CDR3 length equals 15 residues. The sequenced sample was PBMCs. This receptor was obtained from a man aged 25-45 years in good health and CMV-seropositive. The chain combines TRBV4-2 with TRBJ2-7; tentative D call: TRBD1 (6 bases). The CDR3, as DNA: TGTGCCAGCAGCCAAGAACAACAGGGCCTAAGAGAGCAGTACTTC. Translation: CASSQEQQGLREQYF.